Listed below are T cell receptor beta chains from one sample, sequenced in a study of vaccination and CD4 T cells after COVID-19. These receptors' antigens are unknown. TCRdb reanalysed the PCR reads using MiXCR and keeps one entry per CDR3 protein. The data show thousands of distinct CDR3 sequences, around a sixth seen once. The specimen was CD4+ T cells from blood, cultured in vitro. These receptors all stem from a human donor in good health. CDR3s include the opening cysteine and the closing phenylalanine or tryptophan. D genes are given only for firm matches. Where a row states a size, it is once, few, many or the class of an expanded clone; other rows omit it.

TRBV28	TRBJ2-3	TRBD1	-	CASSLRLGQGAFDTQYF	TGTGCCAGCAGTTTAAGACTCGGGCAGGGGGCATTTGATACGCAGTATTTT
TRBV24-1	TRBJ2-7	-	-	CATSAGYEQYF	TGTGCCACCAGTGCGGGGTACGAGCAGTACTTC
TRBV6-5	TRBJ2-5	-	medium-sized	CASSYSSQLSLPLETQYF	TGTGCCAGCAGTTACTCGAGCCAGCTCTCCCTTCCATTGGAGACCCAGTACTTC
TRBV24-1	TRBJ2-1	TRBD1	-	CATSGLPRGTGYNEQFF	TGTGCCACCAGTGGCCTACCCCGCGGGACAGGCTACAATGAGCAGTTCTTC
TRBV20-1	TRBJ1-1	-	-	CSAMRGRGRIEAFF	TGCAGTGCTATGCGGGGGCGCGGGCGGATTGAAGCTTTCTTT
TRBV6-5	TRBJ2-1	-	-	CASSYSPSSGGYNEQFF	TGTGCCAGCAGTTACTCTCCTTCCTCAGGAGGCTACAATGAGCAGTTCTTC
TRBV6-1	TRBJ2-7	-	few	CASNLRGAPEPYEQYF	TGTGCCAGCAACCTACGAGGGGCCCCCGAGCCCTACGAGCAGTACTTC
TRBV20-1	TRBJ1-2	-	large	CSARDIRGQDYGYTF	TGCAGTGCTAGAGATATCCGGGGGCAGGACTATGGCTACACCTTC
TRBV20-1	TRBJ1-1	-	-	CSSWTASNTEAFF	TGCAGTTCCTGGACAGCCTCGAACACTGAAGCTTTCTTT
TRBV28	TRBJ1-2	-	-	CASGLTEPEGYGYTF	TGTGCCAGCGGATTGACGGAGCCTGAAGGCTATGGCTACACCTTC
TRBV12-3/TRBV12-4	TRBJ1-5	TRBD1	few	CASSYGQGSNQPQHF	TGTGCCAGCAGTTATGGACAGGGGAGCAATCAGCCCCAGCATTTT
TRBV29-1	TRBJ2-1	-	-	CSVAGLSSYNEQFF	TGCAGCGTTGCTGGGCTGAGCTCCTACAATGAGCAGTTCTTC
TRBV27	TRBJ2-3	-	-	CASGLYAGTDTQYF	TGTGCCAGCGGGCTCTACGCAGGGACAGATACGCAGTATTTT
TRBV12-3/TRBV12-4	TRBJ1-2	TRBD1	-	CASSLTGGSNYGYTF	TGTGCCAGCAGTCTCACAGGGGGCAGTAACTATGGCTACACCTTC
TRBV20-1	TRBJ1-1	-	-	CSATQGANTEAFF	TGCAGTGCTACGCAAGGGGCGAACACTGAAGCTTTCTTT
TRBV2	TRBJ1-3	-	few	CASRAQGPGNTIYF	TGTGCCAGCAGAGCACAGGGACCTGGAAACACCATATATTTT
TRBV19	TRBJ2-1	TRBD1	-	CASSSPTGQVYNEQFF	TGTGCCAGTAGTTCACCCACGGGACAGGTATACAATGAGCAGTTCTTC